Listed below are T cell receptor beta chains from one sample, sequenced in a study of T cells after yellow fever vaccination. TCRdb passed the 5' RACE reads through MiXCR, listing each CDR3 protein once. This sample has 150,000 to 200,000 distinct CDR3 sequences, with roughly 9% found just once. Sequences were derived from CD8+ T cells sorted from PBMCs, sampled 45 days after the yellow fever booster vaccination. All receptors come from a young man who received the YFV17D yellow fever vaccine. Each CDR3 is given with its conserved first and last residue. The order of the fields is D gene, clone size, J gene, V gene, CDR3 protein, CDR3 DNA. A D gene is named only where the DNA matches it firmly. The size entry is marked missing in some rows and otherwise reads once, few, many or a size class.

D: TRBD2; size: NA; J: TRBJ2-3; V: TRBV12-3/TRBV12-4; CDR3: CASSYAGGGTDTQYF; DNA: TGTGCCAGCTCCTATGCCGGGGGGGGAACAGATACGCAGTATTTT
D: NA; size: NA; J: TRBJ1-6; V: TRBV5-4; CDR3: CASSFEGAGSPLHF; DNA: TGTGCCAGCAGCTTCGAAGGGGCAGGTTCACCCCTCCACTTT
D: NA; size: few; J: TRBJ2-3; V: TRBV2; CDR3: CASKGVRGGPDTQYF; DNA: TGTGCCAGCAAAGGGGTCCGGGGCGGCCCAGATACGCAGTATTTT
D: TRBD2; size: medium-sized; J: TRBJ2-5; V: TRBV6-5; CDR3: CASSYSGLAGGETQYF; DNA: TGTGCCAGCAGTTACTCGGGACTAGCGGGGGGAGAGACCCAGTACTTC
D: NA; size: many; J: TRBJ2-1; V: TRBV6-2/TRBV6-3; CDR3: CASSYSSYNEQFF; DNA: TGTGCCAGCAGTTACTCATCCTACAATGAGCAGTTCTTC
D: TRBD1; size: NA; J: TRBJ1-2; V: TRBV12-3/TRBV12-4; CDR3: CASSFTGTGDNGYTF; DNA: TGTGCCAGCAGTTTTACCGGGACAGGGGATAACGGCTACACCTTC
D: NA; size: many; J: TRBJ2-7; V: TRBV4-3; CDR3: CASSQRVSDLYYEQYF; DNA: TGCGCCAGCAGCCAGAGGGTGAGCGACCTCTACTACGAGCAGTACTTC
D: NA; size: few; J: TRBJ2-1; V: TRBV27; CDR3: CASSLTGDEQFF; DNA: TGTGCCAGCAGTTTAACCGGGGATGAGCAGTTCTTC
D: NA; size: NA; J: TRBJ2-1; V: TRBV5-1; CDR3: CASSLEWGLNEQFF; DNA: TGCGCCAGCAGCTTGGAATGGGGTCTCAATGAGCAGTTCTTC
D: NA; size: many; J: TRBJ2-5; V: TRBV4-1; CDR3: CASSPPLSETQYF; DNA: TGCGCCAGCAGCCCCCCGCTTTCAGAGACCCAGTACTTC
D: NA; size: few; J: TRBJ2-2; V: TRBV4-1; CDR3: CASSQGPGQNTGELFF; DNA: TGCGCCAGCAGCCAAGGGCCGGGGCAGAACACCGGGGAGCTGTTTTTT
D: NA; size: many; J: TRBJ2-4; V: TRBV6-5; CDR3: CASSYQGGRGNIQYF; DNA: TGTGCCAGCAGTTATCAAGGGGGACGCGGGAACATTCAGTACTTC
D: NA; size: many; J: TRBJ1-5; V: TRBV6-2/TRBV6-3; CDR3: CASSSGAAGTHF; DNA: TGTGCCAGCAGTTCGGGGGCCGCGGGGACGCATTTT
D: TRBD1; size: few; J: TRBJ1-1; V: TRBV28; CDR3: CASSSGQGAGVAFF; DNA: TGTGCCAGCAGTTCGGGACAGGGGGCCGGCGTAGCTTTCTTT
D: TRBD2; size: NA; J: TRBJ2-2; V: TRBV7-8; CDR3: CASSMTSGGDTGELFF; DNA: TGTGCCAGCAGCATGACTAGCGGGGGGGACACCGGGGAGCTGTTTTTT
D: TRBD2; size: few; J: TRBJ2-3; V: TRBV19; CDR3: CASSIRTRGTDTQYF; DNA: TGTGCCAGTAGTATACGGACTAGGGGCACAGATACGCAGTATTTT
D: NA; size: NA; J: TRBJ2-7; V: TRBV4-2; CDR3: CASSQFRDNSYEQYF; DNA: TGTGCCAGCAGCCAGTTCCGGGACAACTCCTACGAGCAGTACTTC
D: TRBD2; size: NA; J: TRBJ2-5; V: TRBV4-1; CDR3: CASSQDLSGGFFRETQYF; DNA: TGCGCCAGCAGCCAAGATTTAAGCGGGGGTTTCTTTCGAGAGACCCAGTACTTC
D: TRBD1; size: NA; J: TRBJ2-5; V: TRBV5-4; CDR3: CASSPPDRGSETQYF; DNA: TGTGCCAGCAGCCCGCCCGACAGGGGGTCTGAGACCCAGTACTTC
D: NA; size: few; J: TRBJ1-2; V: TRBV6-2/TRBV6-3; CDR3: CASSYRWMSGDGYTF; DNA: TGTGCCAGCAGTTACCGGTGGATGTCGGGCGATGGCTACACCTTC
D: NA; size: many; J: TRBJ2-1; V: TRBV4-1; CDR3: CASSQQQGLSGRAHEQFF; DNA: TGCGCCAGCAGCCAACAACAGGGACTAAGTGGCCGGGCCCATGAGCAGTTCTTC
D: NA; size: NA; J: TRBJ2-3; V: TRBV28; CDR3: CASRASVSLRADTQYF; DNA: TGTGCCAGCAGGGCCTCGGTCTCGCTCCGGGCAGATACGCAGTATTTT
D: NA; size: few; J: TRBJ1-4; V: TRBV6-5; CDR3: CASSYSNYGGKLFF; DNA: TGTGCCAGCAGTTACTCGAATTATGGTGGAAAACTGTTTTTT
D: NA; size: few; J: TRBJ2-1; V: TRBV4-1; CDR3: CASSPQWGNEQFF; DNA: TGCGCCAGCAGCCCTCAGTGGGGGAATGAGCAGTTCTTC
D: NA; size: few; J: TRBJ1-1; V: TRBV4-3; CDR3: CASSQENSGMNTEAFF; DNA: TGTGCCAGCAGCCAAGAGAATTCAGGGATGAACACTGAAGCTTTCTTT
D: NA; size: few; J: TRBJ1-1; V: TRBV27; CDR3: CASSPRGGGQAFF; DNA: TGTGCCAGCAGTCCCCGTGGGGGCGGTCAAGCTTTCTTT
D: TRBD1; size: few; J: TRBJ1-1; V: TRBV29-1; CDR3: CSVEITGTGRYTEAFF; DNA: TGCAGCGTTGAGATAACCGGGACAGGGCGTTACACTGAAGCTTTCTTT
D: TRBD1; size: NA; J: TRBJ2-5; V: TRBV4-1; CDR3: CASSPGTATLAQYF; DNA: TGCGCCAGCAGCCCCGGGACAGCTACACTGGCCCAGTACTTC
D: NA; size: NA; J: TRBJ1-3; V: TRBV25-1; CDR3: CASAPGGGGFDGNTIYF; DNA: TGTGCCAGCGCCCCCGGGGGGGGTGGCTTCGATGGAAACACCATATATTTT
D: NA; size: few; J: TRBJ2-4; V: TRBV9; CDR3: CASSSSGTTKNIQYF; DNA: TGTGCCAGCAGCTCGTCGGGGACAACCAAAAACATTCAGTACTTC
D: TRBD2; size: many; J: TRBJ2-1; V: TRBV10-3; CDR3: CAISESVQRGDEQFF; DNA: TGTGCCATCAGTGAGTCGGTCCAGCGGGGGGATGAGCAGTTCTTC
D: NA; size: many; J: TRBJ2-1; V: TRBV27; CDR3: CASSFYPRLDEQFF; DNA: TGTGCCAGCAGTTTCTACCCCCGCCTGGATGAGCAGTTCTTC
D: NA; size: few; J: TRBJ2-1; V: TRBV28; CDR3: CASNKYPGSSYNEQFF; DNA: TGTGCCAGCAACAAATACCCCGGGAGCTCCTACAATGAGCAGTTCTTC
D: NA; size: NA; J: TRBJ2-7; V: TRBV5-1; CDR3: CASSLVTSSEQYF; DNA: TGCGCCAGCAGCTTGGTTACGAGTTCCGAGCAGTACTTC
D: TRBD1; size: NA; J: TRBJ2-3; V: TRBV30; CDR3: CAWTETGGFTDTQYF; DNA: TGTGCCTGGACCGAGACAGGGGGCTTTACAGATACGCAGTATTTT
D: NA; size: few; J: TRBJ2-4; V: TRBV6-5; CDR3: CASSYYPGDIQYF; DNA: TGTGCCAGCAGTTACTATCCAGGGGACATTCAGTACTTC
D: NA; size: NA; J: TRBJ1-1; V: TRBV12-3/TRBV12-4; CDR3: CASRPRVPGAFF; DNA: TGTGCCAGCAGACCTAGGGTGCCGGGGGCTTTCTTT
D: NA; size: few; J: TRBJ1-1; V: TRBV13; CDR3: CASSSPPAAFF; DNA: TGTGCCAGCAGCAGCCCACCTGCGGCTTTCTTT
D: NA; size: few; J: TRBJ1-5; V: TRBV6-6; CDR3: CASSYLNIYSNQPQHF; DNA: TGTGCCAGCAGTTATCTGAACATTTATAGCAATCAGCCCCAGCATTTT
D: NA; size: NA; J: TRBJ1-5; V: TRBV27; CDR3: CASSSRQNNQPQHF; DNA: TGTGCCAGCAGTTCCCGACAGAACAATCAGCCCCAGCATTTT
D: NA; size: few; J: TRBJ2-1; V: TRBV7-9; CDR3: CASSAGSGPSGDEQFF; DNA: TGTGCCAGCAGCGCCGGGAGCGGCCCATCTGGGGATGAGCAGTTCTTC